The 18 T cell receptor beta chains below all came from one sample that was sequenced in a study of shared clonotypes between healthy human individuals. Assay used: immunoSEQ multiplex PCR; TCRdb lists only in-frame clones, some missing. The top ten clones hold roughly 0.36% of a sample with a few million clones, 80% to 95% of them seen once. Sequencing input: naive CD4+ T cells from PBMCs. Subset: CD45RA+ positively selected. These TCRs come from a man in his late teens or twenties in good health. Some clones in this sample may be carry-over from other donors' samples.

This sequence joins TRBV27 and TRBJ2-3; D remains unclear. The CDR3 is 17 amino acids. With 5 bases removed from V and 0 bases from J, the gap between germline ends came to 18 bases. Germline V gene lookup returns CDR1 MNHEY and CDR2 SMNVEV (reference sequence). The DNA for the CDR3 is TGTGCCAGCAGTCCAAGATTAGACCAACCTAGCACAGATACGCAGTATTTT. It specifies CASSPRLDQPSTDTQYF.

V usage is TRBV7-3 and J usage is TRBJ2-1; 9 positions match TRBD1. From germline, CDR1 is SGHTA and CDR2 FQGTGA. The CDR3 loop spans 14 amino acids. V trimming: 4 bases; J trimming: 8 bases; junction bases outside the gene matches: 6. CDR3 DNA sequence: TGTGCCAGCAGCTCCAACAGGGGGCTCGATGAGCAGTTCTTC. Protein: CASSSNRGLDEQFF.

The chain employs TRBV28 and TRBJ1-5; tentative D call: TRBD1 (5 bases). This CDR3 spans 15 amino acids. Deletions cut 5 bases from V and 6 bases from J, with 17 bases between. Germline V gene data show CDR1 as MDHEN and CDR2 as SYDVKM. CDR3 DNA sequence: TGTGCCAGCAGTCCGCCGGCCCTAGGGGTTCAGCCCCAGCATTTT. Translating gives CASSPPALGVQPQHF.

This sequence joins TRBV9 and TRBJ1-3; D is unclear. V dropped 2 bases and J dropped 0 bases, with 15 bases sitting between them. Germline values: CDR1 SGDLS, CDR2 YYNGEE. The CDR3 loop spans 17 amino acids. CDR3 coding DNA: TGTGCCAGCAGCGTCCTAGGAACGATAGGCTCTGGAAACACCATATATTTT. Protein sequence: CASSVLGTIGSGNTIYF.

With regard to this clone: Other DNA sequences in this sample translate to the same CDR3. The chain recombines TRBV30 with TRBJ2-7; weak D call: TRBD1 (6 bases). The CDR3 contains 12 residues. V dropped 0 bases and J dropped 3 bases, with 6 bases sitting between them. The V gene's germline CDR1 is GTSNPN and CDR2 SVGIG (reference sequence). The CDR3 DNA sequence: TGTGCCTGGAGTGTACAGGGCTACGAGCAGTACTTC. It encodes CAWSVQGYEQYF.

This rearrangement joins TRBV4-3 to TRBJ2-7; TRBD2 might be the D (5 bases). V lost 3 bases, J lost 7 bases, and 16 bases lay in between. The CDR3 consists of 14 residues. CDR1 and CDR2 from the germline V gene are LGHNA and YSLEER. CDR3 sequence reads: CASSQGSSWGEQYF. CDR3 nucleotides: TGCGCCAGCAGCCAGGGGTCTAGCTGGGGAGAGCAGTACTTC.

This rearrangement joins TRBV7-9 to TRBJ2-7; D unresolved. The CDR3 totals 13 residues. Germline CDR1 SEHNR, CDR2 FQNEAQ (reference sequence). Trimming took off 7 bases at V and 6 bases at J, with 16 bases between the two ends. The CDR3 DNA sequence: TGTGCCAGCATTTTAGGCTTGGCCGGCGAGCAGTACTTC. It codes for CASILGLAGEQYF.

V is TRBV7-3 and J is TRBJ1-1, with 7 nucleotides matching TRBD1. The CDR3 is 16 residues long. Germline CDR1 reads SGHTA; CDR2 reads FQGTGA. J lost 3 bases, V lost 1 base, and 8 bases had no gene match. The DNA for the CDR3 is TGTGCCAGCAGCTTAAATCTCGGAGGGGGCTACACTGAAGCTTTCTTT. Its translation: CASSLNLGGGYTEAFF.

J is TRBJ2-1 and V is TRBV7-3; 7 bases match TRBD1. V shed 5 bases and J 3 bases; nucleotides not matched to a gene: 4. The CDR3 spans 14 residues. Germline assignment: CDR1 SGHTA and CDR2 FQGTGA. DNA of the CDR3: TGTGCCAGCAGCCCGGGACAGAACTACAATGAGCAGTTCTTC. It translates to CASSPGQNYNEQFF.

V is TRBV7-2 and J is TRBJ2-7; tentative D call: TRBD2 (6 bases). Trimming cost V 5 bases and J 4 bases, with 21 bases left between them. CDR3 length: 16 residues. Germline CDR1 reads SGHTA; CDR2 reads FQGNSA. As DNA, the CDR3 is TGTGCCAGCAGCACCCAATCAGGAATCGGGACTTACGAGCAGTACTTC. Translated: CASSTQSGIGTYEQYF. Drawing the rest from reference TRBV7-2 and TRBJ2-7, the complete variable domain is GAGVSQSPSNKVTEKGKDVELRCDPISGHTALYWYRQSLGQGLEFLIYFQGNSAPDKSGLPSDRFSAERTGGSVSTLTIQRTQQEDSAVYLCASSTQSGIGTYEQYFGPGTRLTVT.

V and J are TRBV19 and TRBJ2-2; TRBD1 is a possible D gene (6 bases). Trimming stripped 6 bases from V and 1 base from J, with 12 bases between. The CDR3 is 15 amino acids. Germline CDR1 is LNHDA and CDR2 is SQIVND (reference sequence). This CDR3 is CASRGHTLNTGELFF. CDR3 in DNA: TGTGCCAGTAGGGGACATACTTTGAACACCGGGGAGCTGTTTTTT.

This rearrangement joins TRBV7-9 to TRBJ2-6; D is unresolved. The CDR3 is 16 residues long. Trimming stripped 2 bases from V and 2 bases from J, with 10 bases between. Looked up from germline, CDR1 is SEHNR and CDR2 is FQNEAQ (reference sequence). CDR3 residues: CASSLLRGAGANVLTF. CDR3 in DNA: TGTGCCAGCAGCTTATTGCGTGGGGCTGGGGCCAACGTCCTGACTTTC.

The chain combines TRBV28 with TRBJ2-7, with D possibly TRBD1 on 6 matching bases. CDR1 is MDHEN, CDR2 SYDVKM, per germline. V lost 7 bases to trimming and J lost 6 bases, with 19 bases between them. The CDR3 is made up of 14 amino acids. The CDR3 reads CASTLFEGVSEQYF. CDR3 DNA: TGTGCCAGCACCCTCTTTGAGGGGGTTAGCGAGCAGTACTTC.

The CDR3, as DNA: TGTGCCAGCAGCCAAGGAGGGACAGGGAGAACCGGGGAGCTGTTTTTT. Amino acids: CASSQGGTGRTGELFF. J is TRBJ2-2 and V is TRBV14, with 9 nucleotides matching TRBD1. The CDR3 has 16 residues. CDR1 and CDR2 (germline): SGHDN, FVKESK. The V gene end was trimmed by 1 base and the J gene end by 5 bases; junction bases not matched to a gene: 5.

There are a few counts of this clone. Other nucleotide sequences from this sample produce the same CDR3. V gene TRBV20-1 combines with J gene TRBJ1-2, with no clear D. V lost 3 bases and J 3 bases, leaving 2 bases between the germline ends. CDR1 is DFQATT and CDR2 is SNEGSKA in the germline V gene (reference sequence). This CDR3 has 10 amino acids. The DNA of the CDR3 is TGCAGTGCTAGTGACTATGGCTACACCTTC. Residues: CSASDYGYTF.

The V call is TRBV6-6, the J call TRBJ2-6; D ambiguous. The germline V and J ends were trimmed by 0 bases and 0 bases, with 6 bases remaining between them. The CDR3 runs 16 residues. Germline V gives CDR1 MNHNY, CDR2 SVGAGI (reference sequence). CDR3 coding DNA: TGTGCCAGCAGTTACTCTGGCAACTCTGGGGCCAACGTCCTGACTTTC. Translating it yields CASSYSGNSGANVLTF.

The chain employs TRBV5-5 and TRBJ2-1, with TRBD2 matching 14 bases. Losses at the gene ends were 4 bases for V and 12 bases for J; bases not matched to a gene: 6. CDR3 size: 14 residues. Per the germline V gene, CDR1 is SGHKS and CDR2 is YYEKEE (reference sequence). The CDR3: CASSKGLAGVRQFF. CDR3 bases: TGTGCCAGCAGCAAGGGACTAGCGGGAGTGAGGCAGTTCTTC. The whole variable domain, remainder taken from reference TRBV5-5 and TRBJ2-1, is DAGVTQSPTHLIKTRGQQVTLRCSPISGHKSVSWYQQVLGQGPQFIFQYYEKEERGRGNFPDRFSARQFPNYSSELNVNALLLGDSALYLCASSKGLAGVRQFFGPGTRLTVL.

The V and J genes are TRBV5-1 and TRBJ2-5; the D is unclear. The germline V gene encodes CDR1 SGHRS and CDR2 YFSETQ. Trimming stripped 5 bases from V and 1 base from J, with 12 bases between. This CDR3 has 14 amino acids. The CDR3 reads CASRFQPSQETQYF. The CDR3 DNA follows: TGCGCCAGCAGGTTCCAGCCCTCCCAAGAGACCCAGTACTTC. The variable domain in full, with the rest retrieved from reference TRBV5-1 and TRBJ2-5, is KAGVTQTPRYLIKTRGQQVTLSCSPISGHRSVSWYQQTPGQGLQFLFEYFSETQRNKGNFPGRFSGRQFSNSRSEMNVSTLELGDSALYLCASRFQPSQETQYFGPGTRLLVL.